The entry below gives a single T cell receptor beta chain sequence along with its context. The record originates from a study of blood T cell repertoires in COVID-19. Participants had their cohort set by participant-reported clinical history. There are 14 residues in the CDR3. V shed 6 bases and J 4 bases; nucleotides not matched to a gene: 7. The V gene's germline CDR1 is MNHEY and CDR2 SMNVEV (reference sequence). How the authors handled the data: Estimates of nucleated cell counts were drawn from the amplification of reference gene primers. Some clones are missing from TCRdb's copy, which holds only in-frame ones; the method was immunoSEQ multiplex PCR. V and J calls and clone size are given by that table; D and trimming were obtained from the DNA. The sample consists of about 400,000 clones, roughly 86% of them appearing once.

The TCR comes from a woman aged 25 to 39 who had recovered from COVID-19. The sequencing sample was made of PBMCs or T cells enriched from blood (not recorded which). This chain uses TRBV27 with TRBJ2-7; 9 nucleotides match TRBD2. CDR3 amino acids: CASRGAGGTYEQYF. In nucleotides, the CDR3 is TGTGCCAGCAGGGGGGCGGGAGGGACGTACGAGCAGTACTTC.